This TCR beta chain was sequenced during a study of siplizumab effects on memory and regulatory T cells. Study-wide results and limits: Naive T cells were seen as more diverse than memory cells and as major alloresponse contributors. The average Treg-derived proportion among mappable alloreactive CD4+ clones was around 65% with siplizumab versus about 30% in controls. Some alloreactive sequences were traceable to unstimulated CD4+ memory cells, and siplizumab significantly reduced them.

The assay looked at about 97,000 TCR templates in each sample. Libraries were prepared by immunoSEQ multiplex PCR; TCRdb keeps only in-frame clonotypes and omits some of them. The top ten hold approximately 0.17% of the sample, which has 100,000 or so clones, roughly 95% seen once. In this sample, this clone turned up once. The antigen remains undetermined. The CDR3 sequence is 15 residues long. V was shortened by 2 bases and J by 1 base, with 10 bases between the two germline ends. The germline gives CDR1 MNHNS, CDR2 SASEGT. What was sequenced was non-Treg CD4+ T cells sorted from blood. The receptor's source is a human donor in good health. The V and J genes are TRBV6-1 and TRBJ2-3; the D gene is possibly TRBD2 (5 bases). This CDR3 is CASSERSGRTDTQYF. For the CDR3, the DNA is TGTGCCAGCAGTGAACGAAGCGGCCGCACAGATACGCAGTATTTT.